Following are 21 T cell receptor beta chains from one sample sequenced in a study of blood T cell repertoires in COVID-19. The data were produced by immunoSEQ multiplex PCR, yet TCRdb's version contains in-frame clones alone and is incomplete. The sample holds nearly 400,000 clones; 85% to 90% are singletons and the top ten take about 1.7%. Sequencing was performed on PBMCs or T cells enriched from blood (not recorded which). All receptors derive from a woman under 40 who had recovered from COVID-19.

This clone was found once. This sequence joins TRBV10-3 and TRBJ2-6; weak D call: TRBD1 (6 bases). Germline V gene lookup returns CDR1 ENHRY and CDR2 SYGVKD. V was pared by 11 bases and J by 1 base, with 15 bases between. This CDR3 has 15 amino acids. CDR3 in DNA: TGTGCCTTCCGGGACACGGAGTCTGGGGCCAACGTCCTGACTTTC. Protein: CAFRDTESGANVLTF.

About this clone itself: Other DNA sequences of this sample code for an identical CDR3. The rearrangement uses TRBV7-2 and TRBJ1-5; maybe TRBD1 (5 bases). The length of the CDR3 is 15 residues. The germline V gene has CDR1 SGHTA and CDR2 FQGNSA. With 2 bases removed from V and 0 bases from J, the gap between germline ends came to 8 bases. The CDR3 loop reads CASSLRQYSNQPQHF. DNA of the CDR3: TGTGCCAGCAGCTTAAGACAGTATAGCAATCAGCCCCAGCATTTT.

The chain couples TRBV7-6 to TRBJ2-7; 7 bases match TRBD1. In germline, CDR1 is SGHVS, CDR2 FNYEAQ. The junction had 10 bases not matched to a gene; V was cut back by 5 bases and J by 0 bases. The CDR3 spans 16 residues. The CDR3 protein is CASSEIPGQSSYEQYF. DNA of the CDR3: TGTGCCAGCAGCGAAATTCCGGGACAGAGCTCCTACGAGCAGTACTTC.

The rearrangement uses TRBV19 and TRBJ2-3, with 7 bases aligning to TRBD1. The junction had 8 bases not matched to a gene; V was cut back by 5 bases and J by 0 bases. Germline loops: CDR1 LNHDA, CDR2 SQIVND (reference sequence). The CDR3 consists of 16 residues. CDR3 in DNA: TGTGCCAGTAGTGTAAGGGACAGCCTTAGCACAGATACGCAGTATTTT. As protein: CASSVRDSLSTDTQYF.

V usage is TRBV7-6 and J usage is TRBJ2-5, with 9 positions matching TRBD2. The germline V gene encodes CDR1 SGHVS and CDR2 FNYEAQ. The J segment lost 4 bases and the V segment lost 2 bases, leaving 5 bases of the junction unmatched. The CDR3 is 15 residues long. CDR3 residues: CASSLSGGPGETQYF. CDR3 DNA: TGTGCCAGCAGCTTAAGCGGGGGGCCGGGAGAGACCCAGTACTTC.

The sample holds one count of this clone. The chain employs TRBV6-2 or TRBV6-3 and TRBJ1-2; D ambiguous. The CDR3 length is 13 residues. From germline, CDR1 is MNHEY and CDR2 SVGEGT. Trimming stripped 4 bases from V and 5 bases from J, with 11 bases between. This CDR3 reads CASSLEGSYGYTF. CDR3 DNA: TGTGCCAGCAGTTTGGAGGGTTCGTATGGCTACACCTTC.

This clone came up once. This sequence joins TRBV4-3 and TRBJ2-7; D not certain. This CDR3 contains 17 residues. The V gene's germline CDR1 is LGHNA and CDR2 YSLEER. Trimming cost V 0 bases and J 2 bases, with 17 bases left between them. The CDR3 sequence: CASSQDRGRPVPYEQYF. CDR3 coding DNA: TGCGCCAGCAGCCAAGATCGTGGCAGGCCTGTTCCCTACGAGCAGTACTTC.

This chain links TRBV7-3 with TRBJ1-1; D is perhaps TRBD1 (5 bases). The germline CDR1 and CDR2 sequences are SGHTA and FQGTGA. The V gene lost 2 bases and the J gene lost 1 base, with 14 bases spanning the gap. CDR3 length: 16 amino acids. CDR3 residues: CASSLSQTGPNTEAFF. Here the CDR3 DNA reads TGTGCCAGCAGCTTATCTCAAACAGGTCCGAACACTGAAGCTTTCTTT.

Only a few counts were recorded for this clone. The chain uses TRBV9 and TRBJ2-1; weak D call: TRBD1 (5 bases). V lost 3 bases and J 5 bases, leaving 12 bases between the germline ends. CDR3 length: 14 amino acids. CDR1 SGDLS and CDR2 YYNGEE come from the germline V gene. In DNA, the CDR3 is TGTGCCAGCAGCGGGAAGACAGTCAACAATGAGCAGTTCTTC. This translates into CASSGKTVNNEQFF.

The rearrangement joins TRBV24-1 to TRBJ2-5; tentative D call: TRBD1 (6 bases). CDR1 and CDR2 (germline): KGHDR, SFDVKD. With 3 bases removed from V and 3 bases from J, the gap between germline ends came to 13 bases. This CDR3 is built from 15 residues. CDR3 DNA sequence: TGTGCCACCAGTGATCGACAGGACCCAAAAGAGACCCAGTACTTC. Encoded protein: CATSDRQDPKETQYF.

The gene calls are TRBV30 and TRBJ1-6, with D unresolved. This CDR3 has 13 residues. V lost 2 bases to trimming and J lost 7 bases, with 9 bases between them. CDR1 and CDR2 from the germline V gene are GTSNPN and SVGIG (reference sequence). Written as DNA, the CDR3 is TGTGCCTGGAGTCGAGCTGCGAATTCACCCCTCCACTTT. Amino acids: CAWSRAANSPLHF.

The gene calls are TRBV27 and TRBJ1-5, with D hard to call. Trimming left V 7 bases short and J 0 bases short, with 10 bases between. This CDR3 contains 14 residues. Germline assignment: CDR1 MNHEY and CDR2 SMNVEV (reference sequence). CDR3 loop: CASKLPGSNQPQHF. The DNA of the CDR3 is TGTGCCAGCAAGCTCCCGGGTAGCAATCAGCCCCAGCATTTT.

The CDR3 protein is CASSLGGIEQYF. CDR3 in DNA: TGCGCCAGCAGCTTGGGAGGGATCGAGCAGTACTTC. This chain uses TRBV5-1 with TRBJ2-7, with D possibly being TRBD2 (5 bases). The germline V gene encodes CDR1 SGHRS and CDR2 YFSETQ. This CDR3 is 12 amino acids long. V was cut by 0 bases and J by 6 bases, with 7 bases left in between. Full variable domain (remainder filled in from reference TRBV5-1 and TRBJ2-7): KAGVTQTPRYLIKTRGQQVTLSCSPISGHRSVSWYQQTPGQGLQFLFEYFSETQRNKGNFPGRFSGRQFSNSRSEMNVSTLELGDSALYLCASSLGGIEQYFGPGTRLTVT.

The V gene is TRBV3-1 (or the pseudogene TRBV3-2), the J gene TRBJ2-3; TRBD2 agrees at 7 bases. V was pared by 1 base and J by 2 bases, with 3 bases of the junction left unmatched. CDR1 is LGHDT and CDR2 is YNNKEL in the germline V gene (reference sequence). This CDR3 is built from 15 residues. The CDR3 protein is CASSQVGLDTDTQYF. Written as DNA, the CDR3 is TGTGCCAGCAGCCAAGTAGGACTAGACACAGATACGCAGTATTTT.

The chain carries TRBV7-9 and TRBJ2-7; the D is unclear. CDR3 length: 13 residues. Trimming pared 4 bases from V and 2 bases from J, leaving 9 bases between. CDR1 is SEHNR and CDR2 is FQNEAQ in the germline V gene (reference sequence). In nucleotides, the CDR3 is TGTGCCAGCAGCTCAGCCCTAGCCTACGAGCAGTACTTC. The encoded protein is CASSSALAYEQYF. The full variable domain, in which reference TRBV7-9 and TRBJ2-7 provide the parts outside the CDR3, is DTGVSQNPRHKITKRGQNVTFRCDPISEHNRLYWYRQTLGQGPEFLTYFQNEAQLEKSRLLSDRFSAERPKGSFSTLEIQRTEQGDSAMYLCASSSALAYEQYFGPGTRLTVT.

CDR3 residues: CASSEARDSWAFF. CDR3 in DNA: TGTGCCAGCAGTGAAGCCCGAGACAGTTGGGCTTTCTTT. J is TRBJ1-1 and V is TRBV2, with D possibly matching TRBD1 (5 bases). Trimming took off 0 bases at V and 11 bases at J, with 13 bases between the two ends. The length of the CDR3 is 13 residues. CDR1 is SNHLY and CDR2 is FYNNEI in the germline V gene.

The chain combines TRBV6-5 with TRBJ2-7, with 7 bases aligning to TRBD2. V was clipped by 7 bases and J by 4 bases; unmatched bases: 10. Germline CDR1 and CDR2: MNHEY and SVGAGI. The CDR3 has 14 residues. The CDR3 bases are TGTGCCAGCACGGGCCGGGGTAGCGGGTACGAGCAGTACTTC. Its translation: CASTGRGSGYEQYF.

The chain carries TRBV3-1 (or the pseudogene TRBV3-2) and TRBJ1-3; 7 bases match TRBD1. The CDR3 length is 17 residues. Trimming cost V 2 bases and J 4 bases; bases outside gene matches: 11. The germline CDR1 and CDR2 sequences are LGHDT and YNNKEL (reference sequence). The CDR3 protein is CASSQREQGLMGNTIYF. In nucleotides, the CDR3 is TGTGCCAGCAGCCAACGTGAACAGGGGCTAATGGGAAACACCATATATTTT.

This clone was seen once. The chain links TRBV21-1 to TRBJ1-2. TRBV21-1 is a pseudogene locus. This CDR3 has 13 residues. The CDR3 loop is CASSKVVCYGYTF. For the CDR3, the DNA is TGTGCCAGCAGCAAAGTAGTATGCTATGGCTACACCTTC.

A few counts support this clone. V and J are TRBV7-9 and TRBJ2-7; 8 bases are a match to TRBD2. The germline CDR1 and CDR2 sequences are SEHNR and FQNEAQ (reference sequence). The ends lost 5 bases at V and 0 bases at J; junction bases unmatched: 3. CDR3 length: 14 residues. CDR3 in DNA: TGTGCCAGCAGCCGGACTAGCTTCTCCTACGAGCAGTACTTC. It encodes CASSRTSFSYEQYF.

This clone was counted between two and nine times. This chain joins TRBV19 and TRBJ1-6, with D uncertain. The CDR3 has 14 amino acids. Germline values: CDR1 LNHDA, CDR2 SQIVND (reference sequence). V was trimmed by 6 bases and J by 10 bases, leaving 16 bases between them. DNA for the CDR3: TGTGCCAGTAGGGACTTATGGGAGGGCTCACCCCTCCACTTT. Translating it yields CASRDLWEGSPLHF. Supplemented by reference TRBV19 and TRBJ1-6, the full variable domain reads DGGITQSPKYLFRKEGQNVTLSCEQNLNHDAMYWYRQDPGQGLRLIYYSQIVNDFQKGDIAEGYSVSREKKESFPLTVTSAQKNPTAFYLCASRDLWEGSPLHFGNGTRLTVT.